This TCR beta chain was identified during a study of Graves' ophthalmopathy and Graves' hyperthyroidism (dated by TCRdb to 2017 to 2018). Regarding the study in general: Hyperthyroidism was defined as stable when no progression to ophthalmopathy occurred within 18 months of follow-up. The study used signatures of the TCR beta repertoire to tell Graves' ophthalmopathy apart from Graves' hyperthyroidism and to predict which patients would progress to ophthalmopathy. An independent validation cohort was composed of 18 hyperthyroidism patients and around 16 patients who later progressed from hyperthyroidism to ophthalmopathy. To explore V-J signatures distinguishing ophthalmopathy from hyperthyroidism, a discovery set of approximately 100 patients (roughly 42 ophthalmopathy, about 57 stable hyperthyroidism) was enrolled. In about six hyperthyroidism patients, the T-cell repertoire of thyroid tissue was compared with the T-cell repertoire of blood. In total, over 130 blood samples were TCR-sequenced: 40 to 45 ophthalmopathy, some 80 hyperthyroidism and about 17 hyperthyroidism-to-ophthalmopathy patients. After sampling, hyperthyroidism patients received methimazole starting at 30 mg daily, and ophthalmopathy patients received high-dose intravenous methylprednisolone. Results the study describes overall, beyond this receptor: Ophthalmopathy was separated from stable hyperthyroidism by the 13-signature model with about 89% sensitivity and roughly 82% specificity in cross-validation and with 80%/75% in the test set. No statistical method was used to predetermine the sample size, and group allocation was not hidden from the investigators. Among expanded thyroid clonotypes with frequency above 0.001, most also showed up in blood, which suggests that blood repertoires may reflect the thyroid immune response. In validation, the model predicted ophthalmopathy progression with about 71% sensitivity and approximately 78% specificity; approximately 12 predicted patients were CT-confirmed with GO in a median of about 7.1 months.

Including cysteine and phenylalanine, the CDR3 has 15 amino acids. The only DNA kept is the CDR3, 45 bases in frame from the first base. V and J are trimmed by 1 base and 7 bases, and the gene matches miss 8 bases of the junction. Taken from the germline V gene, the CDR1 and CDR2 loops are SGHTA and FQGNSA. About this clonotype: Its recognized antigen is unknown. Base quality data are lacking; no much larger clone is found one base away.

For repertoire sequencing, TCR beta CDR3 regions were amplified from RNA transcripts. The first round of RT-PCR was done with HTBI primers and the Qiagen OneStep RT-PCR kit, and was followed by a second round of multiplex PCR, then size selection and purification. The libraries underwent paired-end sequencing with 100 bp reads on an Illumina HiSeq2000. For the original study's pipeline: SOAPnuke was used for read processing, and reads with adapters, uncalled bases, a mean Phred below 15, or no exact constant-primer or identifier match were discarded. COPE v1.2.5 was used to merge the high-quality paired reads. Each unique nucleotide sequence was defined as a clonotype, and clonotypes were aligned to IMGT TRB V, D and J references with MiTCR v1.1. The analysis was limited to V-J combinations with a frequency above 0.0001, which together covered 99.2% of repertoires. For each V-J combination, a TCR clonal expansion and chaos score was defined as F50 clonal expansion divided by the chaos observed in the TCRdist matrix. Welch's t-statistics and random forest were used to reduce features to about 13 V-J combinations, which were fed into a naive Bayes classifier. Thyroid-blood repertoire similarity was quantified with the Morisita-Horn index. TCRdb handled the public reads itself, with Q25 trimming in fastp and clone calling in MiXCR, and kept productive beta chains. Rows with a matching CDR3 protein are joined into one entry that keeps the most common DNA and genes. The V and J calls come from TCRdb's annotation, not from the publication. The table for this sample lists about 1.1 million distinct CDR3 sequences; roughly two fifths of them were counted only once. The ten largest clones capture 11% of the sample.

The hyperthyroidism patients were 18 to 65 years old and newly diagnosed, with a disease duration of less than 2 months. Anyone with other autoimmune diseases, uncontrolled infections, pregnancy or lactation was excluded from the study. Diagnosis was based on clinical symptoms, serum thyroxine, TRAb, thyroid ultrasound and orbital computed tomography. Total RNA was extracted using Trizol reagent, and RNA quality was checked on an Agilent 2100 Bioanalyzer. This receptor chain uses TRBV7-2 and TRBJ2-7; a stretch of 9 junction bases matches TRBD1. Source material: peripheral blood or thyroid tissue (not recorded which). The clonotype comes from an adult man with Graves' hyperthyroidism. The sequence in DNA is TGTGCCAGCAGCTTAGGGGGACAGGGTTTGAATGAGCAGTACTTC. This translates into CASSLGGQGLNEQYF.